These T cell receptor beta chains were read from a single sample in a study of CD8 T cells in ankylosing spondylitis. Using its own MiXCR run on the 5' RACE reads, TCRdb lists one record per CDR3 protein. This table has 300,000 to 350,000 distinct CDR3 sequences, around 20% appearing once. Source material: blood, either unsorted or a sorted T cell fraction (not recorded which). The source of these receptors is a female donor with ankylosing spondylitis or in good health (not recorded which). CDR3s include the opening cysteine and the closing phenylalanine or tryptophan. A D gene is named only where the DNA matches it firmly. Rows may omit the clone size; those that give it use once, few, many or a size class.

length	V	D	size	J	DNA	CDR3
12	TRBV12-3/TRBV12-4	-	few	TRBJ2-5	TGTGCCAGCAGTCCCCAACAAGAGACCCAGTACTTC	CASSPQQETQYF
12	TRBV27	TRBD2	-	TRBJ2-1	TGTGCCAGCAGTAAACTAGCGGGAGCCGAGTTCTTC	CASSKLAGAEFF
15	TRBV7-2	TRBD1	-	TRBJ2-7	TGTGCCAGCAGCCCGCAGACAGGGGGTGTATACGAGCAGTACTTC	CASSPQTGGVYEQYF
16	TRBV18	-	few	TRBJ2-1	TGTGCCAGCTCACCAAGCAGGAGCCAGGCCTACAATGAGCAGTTCTTC	CASSPSRSQAYNEQFF
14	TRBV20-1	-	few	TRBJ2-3	TGCAGTGCTTCCTCCGGGGAGGAGACAGATACGCAGTATTTT	CSASSGEETDTQYF
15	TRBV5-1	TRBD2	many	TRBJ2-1	TGCGCCAGCAGCCTCGGGGGGGGACCTTACAATGAGCAGTTCTTC	CASSLGGGPYNEQFF
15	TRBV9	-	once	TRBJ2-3	TGTGCCAGCAGCGTCCGGGGGAGCGGAAGAGATACGCAGTATTTT	CASSVRGSGRDTQYF
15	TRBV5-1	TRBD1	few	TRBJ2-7	TGCGCCAGCAGCCGTACAAAACCTAACAGGGGGGAGCAGTACTTC	CASSRTKPNRGEQYF
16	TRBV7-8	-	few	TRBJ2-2	TGTGCCAGCAGCCAGCGTGAGGGGGGGAACACCGGGGAGCTGTTTTTT	CASSQREGGNTGELFF
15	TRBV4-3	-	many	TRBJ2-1	TGCGCCAGCAGCCAAGGAACTAGCAACTACAATGAGCAGTTCTTC	CASSQGTSNYNEQFF
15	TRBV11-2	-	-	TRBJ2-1	TGTGCCAGCAGCTTAGTAGGGGCGGCGAGCAATGAGCAGTTCTTC	CASSLVGAASNEQFF
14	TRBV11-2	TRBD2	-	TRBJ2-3	TGTGCCAGCAGCCCGACTAGCGCCTCAGATACGCAGTATTTT	CASSPTSASDTQYF
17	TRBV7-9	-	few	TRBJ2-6	TGTGCCAGCAGCTCCAAAAGCTTTTTATCTGGGGCCAACGTCCTGACTTTC	CASSSKSFLSGANVLTF
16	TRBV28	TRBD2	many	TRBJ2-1	TGTGCCAGCAGTTTGGGGGGGACTAGAGGGTTCAATGAGCAGTTCTTC	CASSLGGTRGFNEQFF
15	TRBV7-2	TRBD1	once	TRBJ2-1	TGTGCCAGCGGATACCGGGACAGGGGTGGCGATGAGCAGTTCTTC	CASGYRDRGGDEQFF
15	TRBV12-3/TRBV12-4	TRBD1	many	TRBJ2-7	TGTGCCAGCAGTTTCGGGACAGGGAGCCACTACGAGCAGTACTTC	CASSFGTGSHYEQYF
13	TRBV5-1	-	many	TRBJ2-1	TGCGCCAGCAGCTTGGCCTACACCCTGGAGCAGTTCTTC	CASSLAYTLEQFF
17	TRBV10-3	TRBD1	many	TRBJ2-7	TGTGCCATCAGTGAGTCTAGGACAGGGAAAGGATTCTACGAGCAGTACTTC	CAISESRTGKGFYEQYF
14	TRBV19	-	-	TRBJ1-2	TGTGCCAGTACTCCGGACAGCTTTAACTATGGCTACACCTTC	CASTPDSFNYGYTF
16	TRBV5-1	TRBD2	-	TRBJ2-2	TGCGCCAGCAGCCCCCTAGCGGGCGACTTGGCCGGGGAGCTGTTTTTT	CASSPLAGDLAGELFF
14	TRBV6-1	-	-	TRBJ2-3	TGTGCCAGCAGTCGACTCTCTAGCACAGATACGCAGTATTTT	CASSRLSSTDTQYF
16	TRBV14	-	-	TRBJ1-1	TGTGCCAGCAGCCAAGCCGGGACATCTTGGACCACTGAAGCTTTCTTT	CASSQAGTSWTTEAFF
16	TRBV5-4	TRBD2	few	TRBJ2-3	TGTGCCAGCAGCTTAATCGGGAGGGCCGAAGCAGATACGCAGTATTTT	CASSLIGRAEADTQYF
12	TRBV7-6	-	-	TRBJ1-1	TGTGCCAGCAGCCACCCCCAGGGTGGGGCTTTCTTT	CASSHPQGGAFF
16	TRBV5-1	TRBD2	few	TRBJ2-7	TGCGCCAGCAGCCCGGGGGGGGTGCGGGGTACCTACGAGCAGTACTTC	CASSPGGVRGTYEQYF
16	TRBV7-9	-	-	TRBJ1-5	TGTGCCAGCAGCTTAGCGCGAGGGGCAGGCAATCAGCCCCAGCATTTT	CASSLARGAGNQPQHF
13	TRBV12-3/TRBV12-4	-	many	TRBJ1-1	TGTGCCAGCAGTTTAAAACAGAACACTGAAGCTTTCTTT	CASSLKQNTEAFF
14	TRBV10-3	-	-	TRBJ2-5	TGTGCCATCAGTGAGTCGGGGGCGCAAGAGACCCAGTACTTC	CAISESGAQETQYF
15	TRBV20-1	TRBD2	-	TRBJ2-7	TGCAGTGCTAGGATGTGGCGGGAGGGCCGGCGGGAGCAGTACTTC	CSARMWREGRREQYF
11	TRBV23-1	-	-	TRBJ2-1	TGCGCCAGCAGTCAACCGTATGAGCAGTTCTTC	CASSQPYEQFF
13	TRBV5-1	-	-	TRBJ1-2	TGCGCCAGCAGCTTGGACGGCCAAGGTGGCTACACCTTC	CASSLDGQGGYTF
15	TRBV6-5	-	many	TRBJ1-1	TGTGCCAGCAGTTACTCGATCCTTGGAGCCACTGAAGCTTTCTTT	CASSYSILGATEAFF
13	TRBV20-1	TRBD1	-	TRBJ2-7	TGCAGTGTCAGAGGCCAGGGGGCCTACGAGCAGTACTTC	CSVRGQGAYEQYF
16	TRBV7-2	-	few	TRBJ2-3	TGTGCCAGCAGCTGGGATTACCTGGACGGTGTAGATACGCAGTATTTT	CASSWDYLDGVDTQYF
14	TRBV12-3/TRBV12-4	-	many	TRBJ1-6	TGTGCCAGCAGTTTAGAGGGTTCAAATTCACCCCTCCACTTT	CASSLEGSNSPLHF
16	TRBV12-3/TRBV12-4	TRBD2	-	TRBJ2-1	TGTGCCAGCAGTTTTCTCGGACTAGCGGGAGGAGGTGAGCAGTTCTTC	CASSFLGLAGGGEQFF
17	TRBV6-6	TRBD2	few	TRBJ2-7	TGTGCCAGCAGTTACTCGTCTAGTAGCGGGAGTTCGGTAAAGCAGTACTTC	CASSYSSSSGSSVKQYF
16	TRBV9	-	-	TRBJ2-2	TGTGCCAGCAGTTCTCGGGTAGCCCCGAACACCGGGGAGCTGTTTTTT	CASSSRVAPNTGELFF
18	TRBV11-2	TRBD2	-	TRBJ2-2	TGTGCCAGCAGCCCCGGGACTAGCGGGAGGATCAACACCGGGGAGCTGTTTTTT	CASSPGTSGRINTGELFF
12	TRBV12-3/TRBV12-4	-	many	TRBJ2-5	TGTGCCAGCACTAGTAGGGGAAAGACCCAGTACTTC	CASTSRGKTQYF
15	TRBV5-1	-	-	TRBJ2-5	TGCGCCAGCAGCTTCTCCGACCTCAGAAGAGAGACCCAGTACTTC	CASSFSDLRRETQYF
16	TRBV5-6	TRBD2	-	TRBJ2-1	TGTGCCAGCCTAACGATAAGCGGGAGCTCCTACAATGAGCAGTTCTTC	CASLTISGSSYNEQFF
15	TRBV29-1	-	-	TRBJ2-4	TGCAGCGTTCTCCCAGGGGTGGGGGCCAAAAACATTCAGTACTTC	CSVLPGVGAKNIQYF
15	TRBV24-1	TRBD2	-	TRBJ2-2	TGTGCCACCGGATTAGCGGGAGATTCGACCGGGGAGCTGTTTTTT	CATGLAGDSTGELFF
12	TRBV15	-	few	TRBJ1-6	TGTGCCACCAGCAGAGTTAATTCACCCCTCCACTTT	CATSRVNSPLHF
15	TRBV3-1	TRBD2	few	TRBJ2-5	TGTGCCAGCAGCCCGGGGACTAGCGGAAGGAAGACCCAGTACTTC	CASSPGTSGRKTQYF
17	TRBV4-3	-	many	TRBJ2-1	TGCGCCAGCAGCCAAGATCATATGGCAGGGCGGTACAATGAGCAGTTCTTC	CASSQDHMAGRYNEQFF
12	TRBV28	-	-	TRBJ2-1	TGTGCCAGCAGCTCCTCCTTGGATGAGCAGTTCTTC	CASSSSLDEQFF
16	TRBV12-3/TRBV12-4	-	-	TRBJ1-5	TGTGCCAGCAGCCACCCTCGGGCCGGGGATTATCAGCCCCAGCATTTT	CASSHPRAGDYQPQHF
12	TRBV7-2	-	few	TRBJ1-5	TGTGCCAGCAGCTTATTGGGTGGGATCCAGCATTTT	CASSLLGGIQHF
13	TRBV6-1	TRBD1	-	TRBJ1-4	TGTGCCAGCTCTAGACAGGGAAGGGAAAAACTGTTTTTT	CASSRQGREKLFF
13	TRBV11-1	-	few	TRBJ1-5	TGTGCCAGCAGCTTAGACCTGGATCAGCCCCAGCATTTT	CASSLDLDQPQHF
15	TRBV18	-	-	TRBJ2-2	TGTGCCAGCTCATCGCCCTTGGCCAGCCACTTCATTTTGTTTTTT	CASSSPLASHFILFF
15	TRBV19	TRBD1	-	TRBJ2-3	TGTGCCAGTAGAAGACCGGGACAGCAAACAGATACGCAGTATTTT	CASRRPGQQTDTQYF
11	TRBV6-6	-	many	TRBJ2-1	TGTGCCAGCAGTTACGAAGAGGGACAGTTCTTC	CASSYEEGQFF
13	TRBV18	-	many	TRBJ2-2	TGTGCCAGCTCACCCCAAACGACCGGGGAGCTGTTTTTT	CASSPQTTGELFF
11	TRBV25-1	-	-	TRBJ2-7	TGTGCCACCTGGGACTTCGGGGAGCAGTACTTC	CATWDFGEQYF
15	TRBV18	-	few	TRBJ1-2	TGTGCCAGCTCACCACGTCAGGATTTTAACTATGGCTACACCTTC	CASSPRQDFNYGYTF